The following is a T cell receptor beta chain sequence with its context. The trim removed 3 bases at V and 1 base at J, leaving 9 bases unmatched. Germline lookup yields CDR1 MGHRA and CDR2 YSYEKL. The CDR3 loop spans 16 amino acids. TCRdb's copy holds only in-frame clones and misses some; the assay was immunoSEQ multiplex PCR. Of over 150,000 clones in the sample, around 84% were seen once. The sample comes from a study of cytomegalovirus exposure and HLA in healthy donors. This receptor was obtained from a human donor in good health. The V gene is TRBV4-1, the J gene TRBJ2-7; 7 nucleotides match TRBD1. Sequencing was done on a sample of PBMCs. As DNA, the CDR3 is TGCGCCAGCAGCCATGGAACAGGGGCCGAATCCTACGAGCAGTACTTC. This encodes CASSHGTGAESYEQYF.